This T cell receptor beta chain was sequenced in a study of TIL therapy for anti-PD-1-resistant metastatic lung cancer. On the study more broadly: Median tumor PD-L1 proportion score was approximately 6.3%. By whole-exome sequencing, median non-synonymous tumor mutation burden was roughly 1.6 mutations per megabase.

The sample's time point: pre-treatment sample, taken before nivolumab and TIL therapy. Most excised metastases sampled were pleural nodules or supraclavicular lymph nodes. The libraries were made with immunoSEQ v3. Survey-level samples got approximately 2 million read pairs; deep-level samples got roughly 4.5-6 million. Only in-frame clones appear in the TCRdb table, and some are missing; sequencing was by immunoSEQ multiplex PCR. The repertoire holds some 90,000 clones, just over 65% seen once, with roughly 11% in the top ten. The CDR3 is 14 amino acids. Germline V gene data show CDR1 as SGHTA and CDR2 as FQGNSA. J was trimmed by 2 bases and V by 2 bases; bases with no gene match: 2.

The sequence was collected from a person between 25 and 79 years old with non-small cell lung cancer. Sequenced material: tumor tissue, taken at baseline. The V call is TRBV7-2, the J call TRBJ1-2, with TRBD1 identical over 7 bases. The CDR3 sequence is CASSLWGQNYGYTF. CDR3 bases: TGTGCCAGCAGCTTATGGGGACAGAACTATGGCTACACCTTC.